The 12 T cell receptor beta chains below come from one sample, sequenced in a study of CD8 T cells in ankylosing spondylitis. MiXCR was run by TCRdb on the 5' RACE reads, yielding one entry per CDR3 protein. The sample has 200,000 to 250,000 distinct CDR3 sequences; just under 7.5% are singletons. Findings and limits, study-wide: Blood from ankylosing spondylitis patients appeared to carry a characteristic roughly 8-variant TCR beta motif.

Which antigens these TCRs recognize remains unknown. Sequencing used blood, either unsorted or a sorted T cell fraction (not recorded which). These receptors originate from a male donor with ankylosing spondylitis.

This clonotype was seen more than once but under ten times. The CDR3 DNA reads TGTGCCAGCAGCTACGACAAAGGCCTGTCTGGAAACACCATATATTTT. This codes for CASSYDKGLSGNTIYF. The genes are TRBV6-5 and TRBJ1-3; D remains ambiguous. Germline lookup yields CDR1 MNHEY and CDR2 SVGAGI. This CDR3 has 16 residues. Trimming took 6 bases from V and 1 from J, leaving 16 bases between them.

With respect to this clonotype: This could be a read error, since a much larger clone is one nucleotide away. This CDR3 reads CDSSRTLGEEWEKLFF. The CDR3 bases are TGTGACAGCAGCCGCACCCTTGGGGAAGAATGGGAAAAACTGTTTTTT. J is TRBJ1-4 and V is TRBV7-9; D not resolved. The CDR3 totals 16 residues. The germline V gene has CDR1 SEHNR and CDR2 FQNEAQ (reference sequence). Full variable domain (remainder filled in from reference TRBV7-9 and TRBJ1-4): DTGVSQNPRHKITKRGQNVTFRCDPISEHNRLYWYRQTLGQGPEFLTYFQNEAQLEKSRLLSDRFSAERPKGSFSTLEIQRTEQGDSAMYLCDSSRTLGEEWEKLFFGSGTQLSVL.

Many counts were recorded for this clonotype. The rearrangement joins TRBV5-4 to TRBJ2-7; D gene ambiguous. Trimming shortened V by 0 bases and J by 2 bases, and 9 bases separated the two germline ends. The germline V gene has CDR1 SGHNT and CDR2 YYREEE (reference sequence). The CDR3 sequence is 14 residues long. The CDR3 region is CASSLVSDTYEQYF. The CDR3 nucleotides read TGTGCCAGCAGCTTGGTATCAGATACCTACGAGCAGTACTTC.

There are many counts of this clonotype. The chain combines TRBV28 with TRBJ2-7; possibly TRBD2 for D (6 bases). Germline CDR1 MDHEN, CDR2 SYDVKM. The CDR3 is 15 amino acids. Trimming took 4 bases from V and 7 from J, leaving 20 bases between them. The CDR3 loop reads CASSWRGGTLLEQYF. The CDR3 DNA reads TGTGCCAGCAGTTGGAGGGGTGGTACCCTATTAGAGCAGTACTTC.

This clonotype was observed many times. The chain is built from TRBV6-1 and TRBJ2-1; TRBD2 is a possible D gene (6 bases). Deletions cut 11 bases from V and 0 bases from J, with 14 bases between. Germline values: CDR1 MNHNS, CDR2 SASEGT. The CDR3 loop spans 14 amino acids. The CDR3 protein is CAAGRDDSYNEQFF. CDR3 coding DNA: TGTGCCGCCGGGCGGGATGACTCCTACAATGAGCAGTTCTTC.

This clonotype was counted between two and nine times. V is TRBV6-1 and J is TRBJ1-6; 7 bases agree with TRBD1. The CDR3 contains 13 residues. V shed 8 bases and J 11 bases; nucleotides not matched to a gene: 9. Germline-derived CDR1 and CDR2 are MNHNS and SASEGT. Here the CDR3 reads CASGRQGSTPLHF. In DNA, the CDR3 is TGTGCCAGCGGACGACAGGGAAGTACACCCCTCCACTTT.

This clonotype has a count of ten or more. The J gene is TRBJ2-7, the V gene TRBV6-9; D tentatively fits TRBD1 or TRBD2 (5 bases each). The CDR3 has 15 residues. The germline gives CDR1 MNHGY, CDR2 SVAAGI. The ends were cut back, 4 bases at V and 2 bases at J, with 15 bases in the middle. CDR3 coding DNA: TGTGCCAGCAGTTTATTCGAAGGGACCCCCTACGAGCAGTACTTC. It encodes CASSLFEGTPYEQYF.

This clonotype has a count of ten or more. The V call is TRBV6-1, the J call TRBJ2-1; D tentatively fits TRBD1 or TRBD2 (6 bases each). Trimming took 1 base from V and 8 from J, leaving 12 bases between them. The CDR3 runs 14 residues. Germline-derived CDR1 and CDR2 are MNHNS and SASEGT. The CDR3, as DNA: TGTGCCAGCAGTGAAGGGTTCGGGGGCTATGAGCAGTTCTTC. Protein product: CASSEGFGGYEQFF.

This clonotype was counted only a few times. V and J are TRBV4-3 and TRBJ2-1; 9 nucleotides agree with TRBD2. The CDR3 loop spans 16 amino acids. CDR1 and CDR2 (germline): LGHNA, YSLEER. V gave up 1 base and J gave up 1 base; unmatched junction bases: 2. The CDR3 reads CASSQGAGGSYNEQFF. CDR3 DNA: TGCGCCAGCAGCCAAGGGGCGGGGGGGTCCTACAATGAGCAGTTCTTC.

This clonotype was counted many times. At one boundary the junction diverges from the germline segment, which might be a read error. The V gene is TRBV11-2, the J gene TRBJ2-7; TRBD2 agrees at 9 bases. Per germline, CDR1 SGHAT and CDR2 FQNNGV. The CDR3 spans 11 residues. The CDR3, as DNA: TGTGCCAGCAGTTCCGGACTAGCGCGTCACTTC. Amino acids: CASSSGLARHF.

This clonotype was seen ten or more times. V is TRBV4-2 and J is TRBJ2-1, with a tentative D call TRBD1 (6 bases). From germline, CDR1 is LGHNA and CDR2 YNFKEQ. The CDR3 totals 12 residues. V was clipped by 0 bases and J by 13 bases, with 10 bases between them. CDR3 residues: CASSQDGRGQFF. CDR3 in DNA: TGTGCCAGCAGCCAAGATGGCAGGGGCCAGTTCTTC.

The chain recombines TRBV7-1 with TRBJ2-7; 10 nucleotides line up with TRBD2. TRBV7-1 is an open reading frame, and its role is uncertain. After removal of 3 bases from V and 4 bases from J, the junction contained 12 bases not matched to a gene. The CDR3 runs 17 residues. In DNA, the CDR3 is TGTGCCAGCAGCTCCCTCCTTCCGACTAGCGGGTATTACGAGCAGTACTTC. As protein: CASSSLLPTSGYYEQYF.